The clone carrying this T cell receptor (beta chain) was counted a few times. This specimen comes from a study of blood T cell repertoires in COVID-19. For the study at large: COVID-19 samples from acute and convalescent phases originated in the United States, Italy and Spain. PBMCs, B-cell-depleted T cells, or T cells were the source of the cDNA or gDNA that made up the material.

Study processing details: Reference gene primer amplification gave nucleated cell count estimates. TCRdb's copy holds only in-frame clones and misses some; the assay was immunoSEQ multiplex PCR. That table supplies the V and J calls and clone size; D and trimming were determined from the DNA. The sample lists tens of thousands of clones, approximately 88% seen once, with roughly 10% in the top ten. V lost 1 base and J 9 bases, leaving 13 bases between the germline ends. The CDR3 is 15 residues long. CDR1 MNHEY and CDR2 SMNVEV come from the germline V gene (reference sequence). The TCR comes from a woman in her 70s with acute or convalescent COVID-19. Sequenced input: peripheral blood. This chain connects TRBV27 to TRBJ1-6; possibly TRBD1 for D (5 bases). This CDR3 is CASSLYSPGGSPLHF. The CDR3 bases are TGTGCCAGCAGTTTATACTCCCCCGGGGGTTCACCCCTCCACTTT.